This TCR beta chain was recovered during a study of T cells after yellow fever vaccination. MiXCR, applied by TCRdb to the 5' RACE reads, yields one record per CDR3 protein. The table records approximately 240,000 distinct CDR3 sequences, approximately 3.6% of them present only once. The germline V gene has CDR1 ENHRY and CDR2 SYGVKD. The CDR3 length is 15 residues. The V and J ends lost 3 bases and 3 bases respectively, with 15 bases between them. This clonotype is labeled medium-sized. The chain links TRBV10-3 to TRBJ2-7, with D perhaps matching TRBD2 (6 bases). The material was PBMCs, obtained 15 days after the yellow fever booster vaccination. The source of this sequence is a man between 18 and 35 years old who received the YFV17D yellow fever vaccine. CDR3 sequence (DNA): TGTGCCATCAGTGACCCGGGACTTCCTAACTACGAGCAGTACTTC. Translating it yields CAISDPGLPNYEQYF.